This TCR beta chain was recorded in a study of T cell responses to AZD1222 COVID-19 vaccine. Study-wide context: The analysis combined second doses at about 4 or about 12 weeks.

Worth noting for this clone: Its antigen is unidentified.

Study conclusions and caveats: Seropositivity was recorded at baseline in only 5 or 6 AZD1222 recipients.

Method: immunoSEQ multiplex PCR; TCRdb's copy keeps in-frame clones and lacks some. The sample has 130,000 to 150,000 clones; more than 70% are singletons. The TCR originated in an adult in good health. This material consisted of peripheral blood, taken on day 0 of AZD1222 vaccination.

The CDR3 DNA reads as TGCGCCAGCAGCTTGAGAACCGGCGACACTGAAGCTTTCTTT. This sequence encodes CASSLRTGDTEAFF. This sequence joins TRBV5-1 and TRBJ1-1; D is uncertain. Between the trimmed V and J ends, which lost 1 base and 3 bases, there was a span of 10 bases. Germline lookup yields CDR1 SGHRS and CDR2 YFSETQ. The CDR3 extends over 14 amino acids.